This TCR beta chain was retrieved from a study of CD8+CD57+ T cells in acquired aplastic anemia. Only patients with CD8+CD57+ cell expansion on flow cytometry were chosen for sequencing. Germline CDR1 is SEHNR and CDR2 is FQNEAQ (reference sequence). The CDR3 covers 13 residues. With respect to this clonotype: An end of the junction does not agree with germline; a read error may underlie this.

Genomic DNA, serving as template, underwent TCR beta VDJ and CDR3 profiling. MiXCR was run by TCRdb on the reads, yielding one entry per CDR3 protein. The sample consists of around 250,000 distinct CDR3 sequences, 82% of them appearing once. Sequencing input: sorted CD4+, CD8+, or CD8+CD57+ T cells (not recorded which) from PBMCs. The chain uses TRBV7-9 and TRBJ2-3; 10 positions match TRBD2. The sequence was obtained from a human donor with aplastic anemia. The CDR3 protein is CATSGGGTHAPQF. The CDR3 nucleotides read TGTGCCACCAGCGGGGGGGGCACACATGCGCCCCAGTTT.